This T cell receptor beta chain is from a study of blood T cell repertoires in COVID-19. Across the whole study: Collection of acute and convalescent COVID-19 samples took place in the United States, Italy and Spain.

CDR3 length equals 15 residues. V was shortened by 2 bases and J by 7 bases, with 14 bases between the two germline ends. The germline V gene encodes CDR1 SGHVS and CDR2 FQNEAQ. The participants were between about 18 and 100 years old and came from about two dozen US areas. Methods used by the authors: Estimation of nucleated cell counts was performed using reference gene primer amplification. Data came from immunoSEQ multiplex PCR; TCRdb stores just in-frame clones and leaves some out. D and trimming were read from the DNA, whereas the V and J calls and clone size are those reported in that table. The table shows some 200,000 clones, with 83% occurring only once.

The J gene is TRBJ1-4, the V gene TRBV7-8, with D possibly TRBD1 on 6 matching bases. The sequence was collected from a woman aged 45-59 years who had been exposed to COVID-19. Material for sequencing was PBMCs or T cells enriched from blood (not recorded which). CDR3 sequence reads: CASSLNRALGEKLFF. The CDR3 region has the DNA TGTGCCAGCAGCTTAAACAGGGCCCTAGGTGAAAAACTGTTTTTT.